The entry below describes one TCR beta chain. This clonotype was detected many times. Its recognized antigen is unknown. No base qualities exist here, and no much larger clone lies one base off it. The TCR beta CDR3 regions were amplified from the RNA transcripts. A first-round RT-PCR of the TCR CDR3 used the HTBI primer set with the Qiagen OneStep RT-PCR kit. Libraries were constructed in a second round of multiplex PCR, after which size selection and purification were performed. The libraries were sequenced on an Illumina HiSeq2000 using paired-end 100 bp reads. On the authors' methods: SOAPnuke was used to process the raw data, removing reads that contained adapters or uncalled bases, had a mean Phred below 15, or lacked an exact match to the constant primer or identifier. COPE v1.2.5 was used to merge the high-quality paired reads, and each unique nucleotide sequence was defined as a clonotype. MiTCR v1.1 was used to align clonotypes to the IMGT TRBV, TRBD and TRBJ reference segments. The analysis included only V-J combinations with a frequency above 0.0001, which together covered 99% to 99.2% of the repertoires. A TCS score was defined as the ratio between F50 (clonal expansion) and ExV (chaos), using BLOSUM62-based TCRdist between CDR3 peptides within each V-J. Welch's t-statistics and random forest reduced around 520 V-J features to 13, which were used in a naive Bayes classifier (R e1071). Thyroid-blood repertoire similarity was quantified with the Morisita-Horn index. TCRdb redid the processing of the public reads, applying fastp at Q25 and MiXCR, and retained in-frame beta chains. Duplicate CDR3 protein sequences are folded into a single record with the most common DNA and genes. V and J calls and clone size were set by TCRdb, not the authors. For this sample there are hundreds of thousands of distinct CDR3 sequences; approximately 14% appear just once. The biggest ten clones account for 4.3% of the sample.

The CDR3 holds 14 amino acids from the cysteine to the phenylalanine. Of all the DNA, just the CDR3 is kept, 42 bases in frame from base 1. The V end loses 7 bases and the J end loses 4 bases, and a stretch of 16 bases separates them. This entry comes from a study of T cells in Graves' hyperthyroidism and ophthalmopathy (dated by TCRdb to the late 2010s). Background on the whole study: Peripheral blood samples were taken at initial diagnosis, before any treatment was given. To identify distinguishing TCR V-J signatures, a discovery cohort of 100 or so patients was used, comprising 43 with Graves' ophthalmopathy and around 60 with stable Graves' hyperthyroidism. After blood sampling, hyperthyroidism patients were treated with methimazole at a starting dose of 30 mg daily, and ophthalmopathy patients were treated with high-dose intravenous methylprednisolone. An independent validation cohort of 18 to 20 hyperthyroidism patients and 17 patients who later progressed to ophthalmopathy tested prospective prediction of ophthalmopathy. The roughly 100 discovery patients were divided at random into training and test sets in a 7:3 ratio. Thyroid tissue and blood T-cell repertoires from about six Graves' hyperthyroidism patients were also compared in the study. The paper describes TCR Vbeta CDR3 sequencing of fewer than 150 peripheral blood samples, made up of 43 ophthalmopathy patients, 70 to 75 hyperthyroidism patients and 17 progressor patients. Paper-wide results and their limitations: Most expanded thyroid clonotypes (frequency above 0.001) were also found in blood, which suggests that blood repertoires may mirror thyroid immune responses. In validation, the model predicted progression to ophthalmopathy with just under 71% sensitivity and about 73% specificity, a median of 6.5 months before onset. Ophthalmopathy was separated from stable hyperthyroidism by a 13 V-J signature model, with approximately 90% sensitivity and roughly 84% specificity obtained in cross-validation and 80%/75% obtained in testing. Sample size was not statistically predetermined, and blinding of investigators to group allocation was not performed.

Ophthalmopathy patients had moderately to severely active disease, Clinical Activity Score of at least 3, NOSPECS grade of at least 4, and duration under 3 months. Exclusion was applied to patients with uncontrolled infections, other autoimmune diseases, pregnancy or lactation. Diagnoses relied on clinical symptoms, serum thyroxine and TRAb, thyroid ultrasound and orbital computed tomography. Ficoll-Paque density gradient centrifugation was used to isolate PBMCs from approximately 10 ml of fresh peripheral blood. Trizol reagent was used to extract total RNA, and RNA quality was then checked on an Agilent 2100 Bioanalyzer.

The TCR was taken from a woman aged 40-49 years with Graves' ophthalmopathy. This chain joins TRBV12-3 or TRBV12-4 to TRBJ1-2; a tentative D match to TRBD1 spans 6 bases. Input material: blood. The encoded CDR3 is CASTTRQDRYGYTF. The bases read TGTGCCAGCACCACTCGACAGGATCGCTATGGCTACACCTTC.